A selection of T cell receptor beta chains follows, all from one sample in a study of technical replicates of blood from a handful of donors. Libraries were prepared by immunoSEQ multiplex PCR; TCRdb keeps only in-frame clonotypes and omits some of them. The sample lists about 56,000 clones; 90% to 95% were seen once. The specimen was PBMCs. Receptor source: a human donor in good health. Some clones in this sample may be carry-over from other donors' samples. CDR3s include the opening cysteine and the closing phenylalanine or tryptophan. Fields, in order: J gene, V gene, clone size, D gene, CDR3 protein, CDR3 DNA. D genes are given only for firm matches. A clone size is listed for some rows: how often the clone was seen (once, few, many), or a class if it is expanded.

TRBJ2-7 | TRBV18 | . | . | CASSPDTYEQYF | TGTGCCAGCTCACCAGACACTTACGAGCAGTACTTC
TRBJ1-1 | TRBV6-6 | once | TRBD1 | CASSYGQGRTEAFF | TGTGCCAGCAGTTACGGACAGGGTCGGACTGAAGCTTTCTTT
TRBJ1-2 | TRBV6-1 | . | . | CASSDAEANYGYTF | TGTGCCAGCAGTGATGCAGAAGCTAACTATGGCTACACCTTC
TRBJ2-2 | TRBV7-3 | . | TRBD2 | CASTPGGTGELFF | TGTGCCAGCACCCCGGGGGGGACCGGGGAGCTGTTTTTT
TRBJ1-1 | TRBV7-9 | once | TRBD1 | CASSKGTGGGITEAFF | TGTGCCAGCAGCAAAGGGACAGGAGGAGGTATCACTGAAGCTTTCTTT
TRBJ2-5 | TRBV30 | . | TRBD2 | CAWSTGTSGPKYF | TGTGCCTGGAGTACCGGGACTAGCGGCCCCAAGTACTTC
TRBJ2-3 | TRBV6-5 | . | TRBD1 | CASSPRQGILHTQYF | TGTGCCAGCAGCCCCAGACAGGGTATCTTACATACGCAGTATTTT
TRBJ1-2 | TRBV5-1 | . | . | CASSFGGLGYGYTF | TGCGCCAGCAGCTTTGGGGGACTCGGCTATGGCTACACCTTC
TRBJ1-5 | TRBV6-5 | few | . | CASSYSVNQPQHF | TGTGCCAGCAGTTATTCTGTAAATCAGCCCCAGCATTTT
TRBJ1-2 | TRBV10-3 | . | . | CAISEDEAGRYGYTF | TGTGCCATCAGTGAGGACGAGGCAGGGAGGTATGGCTACACCTTC
TRBJ2-1 | TRBV6-1 | . | TRBD2 | CASRPSGGGNNEQFF | TGTGCCAGCAGACCCTCGGGCGGGGGGAACAATGAGCAGTTCTTC
TRBJ1-1 | TRBV5-1 | once | . | CASSLDRDEAFF | TGCGCCAGCAGCTTAGATCGAGATGAAGCTTTCTTT
TRBJ2-7 | TRBV5-1 | once | TRBD2 | CASSLGSGGGAQYF | TGCGCCAGCAGCTTGGGGTCGGGCGGGGGAGCGCAGTACTTC
TRBJ2-1 | TRBV19 | . | TRBD2 | CASSIRGGSYNEQFF | TGTGCCAGTAGTATTCGCGGGGGTTCCTACAATGAGCAGTTCTTC
TRBJ2-5 | TRBV5-1 | . | TRBD2 | CASSRKRSGEETQYF | TGCGCCAGCAGCCGCAAAAGGAGCGGGGAAGAGACCCAGTACTTC
TRBJ2-7 | TRBV18 | . | TRBD2 | CASSRSLADVKEQYF | TGTGCCAGCTCACGCTCGCTAGCGGATGTTAAAGAGCAGTACTTC
TRBJ1-5 | TRBV27 | . | . | CASSLHPNSNQPQHF | TGTGCCAGCAGTTTACACCCTAATAGCAATCAGCCCCAGCATTTT
TRBJ2-7 | TRBV7-9 | . | . | CASSLVIGGSAFEQYF | TGTGCCAGCAGCTTAGTCATTGGGGGGTCTGCTTTCGAGCAGTACTTC
TRBJ1-2 | TRBV6-5 | . | TRBD1 | CASSYATGGYGYTF | TGTGCCAGCAGTTACGCGACAGGGGGATATGGCTACACCTTC
TRBJ2-2 | TRBV6-1 | . | TRBD2 | CASSGGSNTGELFF | TGTGCCAGCAGCGGGGGGTCGAACACCGGGGAGCTGTTTTTT
TRBJ2-7 | TRBV6-6 | . | . | CASSTRTVSSYEQYF | TGTGCCAGCTCTACGAGGACAGTAAGCTCCTACGAGCAGTACTTC
TRBJ1-5 | TRBV27 | . | . | CASSRQGFGQPQHF | TGTGCCAGCAGCCGTCAGGGTTTCGGTCAGCCCCAGCATTTT
TRBJ2-2 | TRBV5-1 | . | TRBD2 | CASSAGLAAGELFF | TGCGCCAGCAGCGCCGGACTAGCGGCCGGGGAGCTGTTTTTT
TRBJ2-5 | TRBV4-1 | . | . | CASSQDQGPVETQYF | TGCGCCAGCAGCCAAGACCAGGGGCCCGTGGAGACCCAGTACTTC
TRBJ2-7 | TRBV29-1 | . | TRBD1 | CSVADRGSNEQYF | TGCAGCGTTGCAGACAGGGGATCTAACGAGCAGTACTTC
TRBJ2-7 | TRBV5-1 | . | . | CASSSGMSYEQYF | TGCGCCAGCAGCTCGGGTATGTCCTACGAGCAGTACTTC
TRBJ2-5 | TRBV5-1 | . | TRBD1 | CASSQGTGRETQYF | TGCGCCAGCAGCCAAGGGACAGGGAGAGAGACCCAGTACTTC
TRBJ1-2 | TRBV13 | . | . | CASSRRGGSGYGYTF | TGTGCCAGCAGCCGACGTGGGGGGTCGGGCTATGGCTACACCTTC
TRBJ1-3 | TRBV2 | . | TRBD1 | CASSGQGAAGNTIYF | TGTGCCAGCAGTGGACAGGGGGCGGCTGGAAACACCATATATTTT
TRBJ1-6 | TRBV19 | . | . | CASSYDTLSPLHF | TGTGCCAGTAGCTATGATACGCTTTCACCCCTCCACTTT
TRBJ2-4 | TRBV7-2 | . | . | CASSLYSDIQYF | TGTGCCAGCAGCTTATATAGTGACATTCAGTACTTC
TRBJ2-7 | TRBV4-3 | . | . | CASSQGREYEQYF | TGCGCCAGCAGCCAAGGGAGGGAATACGAGCAGTACTTC
TRBJ1-1 | TRBV5-1 | . | . | CASSLASGDTEAFF | TGCGCCAGCAGCTTGGCCAGCGGAGACACTGAAGCTTTCTTT
TRBJ2-3 | TRBV7-3 | . | . | CASSLTAGGGTDTQYF | TGTGCCAGCAGCTTAACGGCCGGAGGGGGCACAGATACGCAGTATTTT
TRBJ2-7 | TRBV2 | . | TRBD2 | CATSRGRLAGNSYEQYF | TGTGCCACCTCGAGAGGTAGACTAGCGGGGAACTCCTACGAGCAGTACTTC
TRBJ1-4 | TRBV19 | . | TRBD1 | CATSGTGSTNEKLFF | TGTGCCACCTCAGGGACAGGCTCAACTAATGAAAAACTGTTTTTT
TRBJ2-6 | TRBV28 | once | . | CASSIMNLTQSRANVLTF | TGTGCCAGCAGTATTATGAATTTGACACAAAGTCGGGCCAACGTCCTGACTTTC
TRBJ1-2 | TRBV6-5 | . | . | CATKGSNYGYTF | TGTGCCACCAAAGGGAGCAACTATGGCTACACCTTC
TRBJ2-3 | TRBV11-3 | . | . | CASSLGRSRVTDTQYF | TGTGCCAGCAGCTTAGGGAGGAGCCGGGTAACAGATACGCAGTATTTT
TRBJ1-6 | TRBV2 | . | TRBD1 | CASSAATGQSPLHF | TGTGCCAGCAGTGCGGCGACAGGGCAATCACCCCTCCACTTT